The T cell receptor beta chain described here comes from a study of cytomegalovirus exposure and HLA in healthy donors. Assay: immunoSEQ multiplex PCR; the TCRdb copy retains only in-frame clones and omits some. This table has 150,000 to 200,000 clones, about 90% appearing once. The sample consisted of PBMCs. The TCR was taken from a woman aged 25-40 years in good health and CMV-seronegative.

The CDR3 is CASSQEPHDNAFF. Here the CDR3 DNA reads TGTGCCAGCAGCCAAGAGCCTCACGACAACGCTTTCTTT. This chain links TRBV4-2 with TRBJ1-1, with D unclear. Per the germline V gene, CDR1 is LGHNA and CDR2 is YNFKEQ. With 0 bases removed from V and 11 bases from J, the gap between germline ends came to 13 bases. The CDR3 runs 13 residues.